This T cell receptor (beta chain) was sequenced in a study of Graves' ophthalmopathy and Graves' hyperthyroidism. The CDR3 contains 14 residues. The V and J ends lost 5 bases and 5 bases, in that order; junction bases with no gene match: 8. From RNA, the CDR3 regions of TCR beta chains were amplified and sequenced. First-round RT-PCR relied on HTBI primers, and a second-round multiplex PCR came next. In TCRdb, the multiplex PCR reads were re-called with MiXCR into one record per CDR3 protein. The sample lists hundreds of thousands of distinct CDR3 sequences; under 25% were seen once. General study points: In blood, most expanded thyroid clonotypes above 0.001 frequency were also detected.

This clonotype was counted ten times or more. The target antigen is unknown. The TCR originated in a woman under 30 with stable Graves' hyperthyroidism. The specimen sequenced was peripheral blood. V and J are TRBV12-3 or TRBV12-4 and TRBJ2-7; TRBD2 aligns across 8 bases. The CDR3 is CASSPRTSRHEQYF. DNA of the CDR3: TGTGCCAGCAGTCCCCGGACTAGCCGGCACGAGCAGTACTTC.